This record covers a single T cell receptor (beta chain). The antigen is unknown. In germline, CDR1 is LGHNA, CDR2 YNFKEQ. CDR3 length: 16 amino acids. V was cut by 0 bases and J by 8 bases, with 14 bases left in between. The data stem from a study of blood T cells in healthy people across ages. Study-level points and caveats: While age rose, TCR beta diversity per million T cells dropped in a roughly linear way. TCR beta diversity correlated strongly with naive T cell percentage.

A sample-barcoded 5' primer and a J-beta primer mix were used in a second PCR of about 6 to 11 cycles. TCRdb reprocessed the 5' RACE reads with MiXCR, giving one entry per CDR3 protein. Counted here are hundreds of thousands of distinct CDR3 sequences, approximately 59% occurring once; the ten biggest clones make up about two fifths. This TCR derives from a man aged 55 to 70 in good health. The J gene is TRBJ1-6, the V gene TRBV4-2; D not resolved. Sequencing was carried out using blood. The CDR3 here is CASSQDTGWSDSPLHF. DNA of the CDR3: TGTGCCAGCAGCCAAGATACGGGGTGGAGTGATTCACCCCTCCACTTT.